The TCR beta chain under discussion was sequenced for a study of glioma-infiltrating T cells after dendritic cell vaccination. Data came from immunoSEQ multiplex PCR; TCRdb stores just in-frame clones and leaves some out. The data contain tens of thousands of clones, roughly 87% of them singletons. The sample's time point: after dendritic cell vaccination, including at tumor progression/relapse. Looked up from germline, CDR1 is SGHNT and CDR2 is YYREEE (reference sequence). The CDR3 sequence is 14 residues long. Trimming removed 0 bases from V and 3 bases from J, with 8 bases in between. This specimen was blood, taken after dendritic cell vaccination. The J gene is TRBJ2-3, the V gene TRBV5-4, with D perhaps matching TRBD2 (6 bases). The source is a human donor with glioblastoma. The CDR3 DNA follows: TGTGCCAGCAGCTTGGTGGAGGGAACAGATACGCAGTATTTT. As protein: CASSLVEGTDTQYF.